This entry is about one T cell receptor beta chain. Its target is unknown. The repertoire was sequenced with immunoSEQ multiplex PCR; TCRdb's copy has only in-frame clones and lacks some. Found here are about 60,000 clones, 91% of them singletons; the top ten hold 4% to 4.5%. The data derive from a study of OX40 agonist ivuxolimab in advanced cancers. Overall study: An agonistic anti-OX40 (CD134) antibody, ivuxolimab, was used to treat the patients.

Blood was sampled at baseline, cycle 4 day 1, and cycle 7 day 1. Germline CDR1 and CDR2: MGHRA and YSYEKL. V gave up 0 bases and J gave up 1 base; unmatched junction bases: 9. The CDR3 is made up of 18 amino acids. Whole-study findings and limits: In the expanded peripheral T cells, antigen specificity was never determined. In the 0.1 to 3.0 mg/kg range, CD4+ and CD8+ blood T cells had expanded clonally by week 6.

The specimen comprised CD4+ or CD8+ T cells sorted from blood, sampled in a trial of the OX40 agonist ivuxolimab. The TCR originated in an adult with an advanced solid tumor such as melanoma, head and neck, liver or kidney cancer. The V and J genes are TRBV4-1 and TRBJ2-7; 10 nucleotides agree with TRBD2. In nucleotides, the CDR3 is TGCGCCAGCAGCCAAGATGATGCGGCTAGCGGGAGATCCTACGAGCAGTACTTC. Translated, it gives CASSQDDAASGRSYEQYF.